This T cell receptor beta chain was captured by sequencing in a study of CD4 and CD8 cells across lung adenocarcinoma regions. TCRdb re-called the PCR reads through MiXCR, storing one row per CDR3 protein. The top ten hold about a fifth of the sample, which has roughly 24,000 distinct CDR3 sequences, around 52% seen once. This clonotype was seen a handful of times. The CDR3 has 12 amino acids. Germline V gives CDR1 WSHSY, CDR2 SAAADI. The trim removed 8 bases at V and 4 bases at J, leaving 0 bases unmatched. Samples came from patients with localized non-small cell lung adenocarcinoma. This chain uses TRBV10-2 with TRBJ2-5, with TRBD2 identical over 11 bases. Sequencing was done on a sample of CD4+ T cells from the center of a lung tumor. The sequence was obtained from a male donor with lung adenocarcinoma. The CD4 and CD8 labels of this study may be unreliable. The CDR3 DNA reads TGCGCCAGCCTAGCGGGAGGAGAGACCCAGTACTTC. Its protein product is CASLAGGETQYF.